What follows are 31 T cell receptor beta chains derived from one specimen sequenced in a study of blood T cell repertoires in COVID-19. Produced via immunoSEQ multiplex PCR; TCRdb's table is partial and in-frame only. The sample comprises roughly 200,000 clones, 84% of which are singletons, and 4% to 6% rests with the top ten. Sample: peripheral blood. These receptors originate from a woman between 70 and 85 years old with active or convalescent COVID-19.

This chain uses TRBV6-4 with TRBJ1-2, with 11 nucleotides matching TRBD1. The CDR3 loop spans 13 amino acids. Germline CDR1 and CDR2: MRHNA and SNTAGT. The V segment lost 5 bases and the J segment 8 bases; nucleotides outside the gene matches: 4. For the CDR3, the DNA is TGTGCCAGCAGTCGGACAGGGGGCATGGGCTACACCTTC. Translated, it gives CASSRTGGMGYTF.

The V and J genes are TRBV28 and TRBJ2-3, with D possibly matching TRBD2 (6 bases). V gave up 3 bases and J gave up 2 bases, with 18 bases separating them. The germline CDR1 and CDR2 sequences are MDHEN and SYDVKM. The CDR3 totals 17 residues. CDR3: CASSLVPSGRPTDTQYF. CDR3 coding DNA: TGTGCCAGCAGTTTGGTCCCGTCCGGGAGACCCACAGATACGCAGTATTTT.

This rearrangement joins TRBV27 to TRBJ1-1; 9 bases match TRBD1. Germline CDR1 MNHEY, CDR2 SMNVEV (reference sequence). This CDR3 has 16 residues. V lost 0 bases, J lost 3 bases, and 5 bases stayed unmatched. CDR3: CASSLSTGGLDTEAFF. In DNA, the CDR3 is TGTGCCAGCAGTTTATCGACAGGGGGTCTCGACACTGAAGCTTTCTTT.

The V call is TRBV7-3, the J call TRBJ2-2, with D maybe TRBD2 (6 bases). The CDR3 extends over 14 amino acids. Germline CDR1 SGHTA, CDR2 FQGTGA. Trimming cost V 6 bases and J 0 bases, with 8 bases left between them. The CDR3 region is CASSAGTNTGELFF. The DNA of the CDR3 is TGTGCCAGCAGTGCGGGAACGAACACCGGGGAGCTGTTTTTT.

This rearrangement joins TRBV9 to TRBJ1-2; tentative D call: TRBD1 (6 bases). The CDR3 loop spans 16 amino acids. Trimming left V 4 bases short and J 3 bases short, with 19 bases between. Germline values: CDR1 SGDLS, CDR2 YYNGEE. The CDR3 here is CASSPGDDRLYYGYTF. The DNA of the CDR3 is TGTGCCAGCAGCCCCGGGGACGACAGGTTATACTATGGCTACACCTTC.

This sequence joins TRBV24-1 and TRBJ2-1; TRBD2 matches at 14 bases. CDR1 is KGHDR, CDR2 SFDVKD, per germline. V gave up 4 bases and J gave up 8 bases; unmatched junction bases: 9. The CDR3 is 17 amino acids. CDR3 residues: CATSERLTSGRDDEQFF. For the CDR3, the DNA is TGTGCCACCAGTGAACGCCTGACTAGCGGGAGGGACGATGAGCAGTTCTTC.

Worth noting for this clone: Relative to the germline gene, one junction end is altered; a read error may explain this. V is TRBV11-1 and J is TRBJ2-1, with TRBD2 matching over 12 bases. This CDR3 spans 15 amino acids. The germline CDR1 and CDR2 sequences are SGHAT and FQDESV (reference sequence). The CDR3 spells CASTLLAGGHNEQFF. The CDR3 DNA follows: TGTGCCAGCACCTTACTAGCGGGAGGCCACAATGAGCAGTTCTTC.

The rearrangement links TRBV4-2 to TRBJ2-2; a possible D gene is TRBD1 (6 bases). The CDR3 has 17 amino acids. Trimming removed 0 bases from V and 2 bases from J, with 13 bases in between. Germline V gene data show CDR1 as LGHNA and CDR2 as YNFKEQ. The CDR3 DNA reads as TGTGCCAGCAGCCAAGATCTAGGGACAACTAACACCGGGGAGCTGTTTTTT. As protein: CASSQDLGTTNTGELFF.

The chain couples TRBV21-1 to TRBJ2-7; the D call in the table, TRBD1, was not verified against the DNA. TRBV21-1 corresponds to a pseudogene. The CDR3 runs to 15 residues. Here the CDR3 DNA reads TGTGCCAGCAGCAAAGGTGAAAGGGACAGGACCCCCCAGTACTTC. It encodes CASSKGERDRTPQYF.

The V call is TRBV27, the J call TRBJ1-5; 8 nucleotides agree with TRBD1. Germline V gene data show CDR1 as MNHEY and CDR2 as SMNVEV (reference sequence). V trimming: 6 bases; J trimming: 0 bases; junction bases outside the gene matches: 10. The CDR3 is 17 residues long. CDR3 coding DNA: TGTGCCAGCAGCTCTGGGACAGGTTACTTTAGCAATCAGCCCCAGCATTTT. Protein sequence: CASSSGTGYFSNQPQHF.

This CDR3 is CASSLQPGPEGQYF. The CDR3 DNA sequence: TGCGCCAGCAGCTTGCAGCCCGGCCCCGAGGGGCAGTACTTC. The V gene is TRBV5-1, the J gene TRBJ2-7; possible D gene TRBD2, 5 bases. The CDR3 spans 14 residues. Per the germline V gene, CDR1 is SGHRS and CDR2 is YFSETQ. The V end lost 1 base, the J end lost 9 bases, and 17 bases lay between the germline ends.

The chain is built from TRBV7-8 and TRBJ2-5, with D possibly matching TRBD2 (5 bases). CDR1 is SGHVS, CDR2 FQNEAQ, per germline. V was clipped by 1 base and J by 5 bases, with 11 bases between them. CDR3 length: 14 residues. The CDR3 DNA reads as TGTGCCAGCAGCTTAGTGGGCAGGAGGGAGACCCAGTACTTC. Translation: CASSLVGRRETQYF.

V usage is TRBV4-1 and J usage is TRBJ2-1, with 10 nucleotides matching TRBD2. V shed 4 bases, J shed 4 bases, and the junction held 7 bases outside the gene matches. Germline V gene data show CDR1 as MGHRA and CDR2 as YSYEKL. This CDR3 has 16 amino acids. This chain's CDR3 is CASSPKRTSGYNEQFF. In DNA form, the CDR3 reads TGCGCCAGCAGCCCAAAGAGGACTAGCGGATACAATGAGCAGTTCTTC.

The rearrangement links TRBV5-6 to TRBJ2-5; 13 bases map to TRBD2. CDR1 is SGHDT, CDR2 YYEEEE, per germline. The CDR3 extends over 15 amino acids. V lost 4 bases to trimming and J lost 4 bases; unmatched junction nucleotides: 4. DNA of the CDR3: TGTGCCAGCAGCCCCGGACTAGCGGGAGTAGAGACCCAGTACTTC. Translated: CASSPGLAGVETQYF.

This chain joins TRBV24-1 and TRBJ2-3; D remains ambiguous. CDR3 size: 12 residues. Germline V lookup: CDR1 KGHDR, CDR2 SFDVKD. Trimming removed 6 bases from V and 5 bases from J, with 8 bases in between. Here the CDR3 reads CATSWSGDTQYF. The CDR3 bases are TGTGCCACCAGTTGGTCAGGAGATACGCAGTATTTT.

This chain uses TRBV10-3 with TRBJ1-4; 7 bases align to TRBD1. V was pared by 1 base and J by 1 base, with 6 bases of the junction left unmatched. The CDR3 consists of 17 residues. Germline CDR1 and CDR2: ENHRY and SYGVKD. The CDR3 coding sequence is TGTGCCATCAGTGAGTACGACAGGGTCTTAACTAATGAAAAACTGTTTTTT. Translated, it gives CAISEYDRVLTNEKLFF.

The chain has TRBV5-4 and TRBJ2-1; TRBD2 agrees at 10 bases. Germline V lookup: CDR1 SGHNT, CDR2 YYREEE (reference sequence). The CDR3 spans 13 residues. Losses at the gene ends were 10 bases for V and 7 bases for J; bases not matched to a gene: 8. The CDR3 spells CASGTSATNEQFF. CDR3 sequence (DNA): TGTGCCTCCGGGACTAGCGCGACAAATGAGCAGTTCTTC.

The V and J genes are TRBV4-2 and TRBJ2-1; the match to TRBD2 covers 9 bases. From germline, CDR1 is LGHNA and CDR2 YNFKEQ. The ends lost 4 bases at V and 6 bases at J; junction bases unmatched: 10. The CDR3 consists of 16 residues. The CDR3 DNA follows: TGTGCCAGCAGCCCCCAGTCGGGACTAGCTTCCAATGAGCAGTTCTTC. Translated, it gives CASSPQSGLASNEQFF.

This chain uses TRBV7-9 with TRBJ2-7; D unresolved. Trimming removed 7 bases from V and 5 bases from J, with 15 bases in between. Per the germline V gene, CDR1 is SEHNR and CDR2 is FQNEAQ (reference sequence). The CDR3 spans 13 residues. CDR3 amino acids: CASTFGGRDEQYF. For the CDR3, the DNA is TGTGCCAGCACCTTCGGTGGCCGGGACGAGCAGTACTTC.

The chain employs TRBV5-1 and TRBJ2-5; D gene unclear. Trimming removed 3 bases from V and 5 bases from J, with 23 bases in between. The CDR3 covers 17 residues. Germline CDR1 SGHRS, CDR2 YFSETQ. CDR3 in DNA: TGCGCCAGCAGCTCGTCTCTCCTCCTCAATCAGAGGGAGACCCAGTACTTC. This codes for CASSSSLLLNQRETQYF.

The rearrangement uses TRBV5-4 and TRBJ1-1; D gene ambiguous. V lost 5 bases, J lost 5 bases, and 16 bases lay in between. The CDR3 spans 14 residues. The germline V gene has CDR1 SGHNT and CDR2 YYREEE (reference sequence). The CDR3 DNA is TGTGCCAGCAGGACCGACACCGGGAGAACTGAAGCTTTCTTT. Translated: CASRTDTGRTEAFF.

In this sample, this clone turned up once. This chain connects TRBV2 to TRBJ2-7; 11 bases align to TRBD2. The germline gives CDR1 SNHLY, CDR2 FYNNEI. The junction had 2 bases not matched to a gene; V was cut back by 5 bases and J by 2 bases. This CDR3 has 14 residues. The CDR3 sequence: CASSLAGGPYEQYF. CDR3 coding DNA: TGTGCCAGCAGTCTAGCGGGAGGCCCCTACGAGCAGTACTTC.

This clone was picked up one time. The chain joins TRBV6-4 to TRBJ2-2, with D tentatively TRBD2 (5 bases). This CDR3 contains 14 residues. Germline values: CDR1 MRHNA, CDR2 SNTAGT. With 5 bases removed from V and 3 bases from J, the gap between germline ends came to 10 bases. CDR3 nucleotide sequence: TGTGCCAGCAGTCCACTAGGTCACACCGGGGAGCTGTTTTTT. Residues: CASSPLGHTGELFF.

CDR3: CASDQGGHTQYF. CDR3 nucleotide sequence: TGTGCCAGCGACCAAGGCGGGCATACGCAGTATTTT. This chain links TRBV5-6 with TRBJ2-3, with a tentative D call TRBD2 (5 bases). The CDR3 runs 12 residues. Germline V CDR1 and CDR2: SGHDT, YYEEEE. The V and J ends lost 7 bases and 7 bases respectively, with 13 bases between them.

J is TRBJ2-1 and V is TRBV27; 10 bases map to TRBD1. The CDR3 is made up of 15 amino acids. The V gene's germline CDR1 is MNHEY and CDR2 SMNVEV (reference sequence). Trimming took 5 bases from V and 12 from J; bases not matched to a gene: 13. Written as DNA, the CDR3 is TGTGCCAGCAGTCCCGGGACAGGGGTAGTGCAAGGGCAGTTCTTC. This gives the protein CASSPGTGVVQGQFF.

This chain links TRBV11-2 with TRBJ2-7, with 9 bases that match TRBD1. The CDR3 loop spans 16 amino acids. Trimming took 3 bases from V and 2 from J; bases not matched to a gene: 8. CDR1 SGHAT and CDR2 FQNNGV come from the germline V gene. The CDR3 nucleotides read TGTGCCAGCAGCTTCCGGACAGGGGTCAAAACCTACGAGCAGTACTTC. Its protein product is CASSFRTGVKTYEQYF.

The rearrangement uses TRBV19 and TRBJ1-2; 7 bases fit TRBD1. The CDR3 extends over 12 amino acids. CDR1 is LNHDA and CDR2 is SQIVND in the germline V gene (reference sequence). The V segment lost 6 bases and the J segment 5 bases; nucleotides outside the gene matches: 3. CDR3 nucleotides: TGTGCCAGTAGAGGGACAGTTTATGGCTACACCTTC. It specifies CASRGTVYGYTF.

V usage is TRBV9 and J usage is TRBJ2-7, with 9 positions matching TRBD2. This CDR3 region has 16 residues. Trimming at V came to 4 bases and at J to 6 bases, leaving 14 bases not matched to a gene. Germline CDR1 SGDLS, CDR2 YYNGEE. The CDR3 loop reads CASSPQPAGGVGEQYF. CDR3 bases: TGTGCCAGCAGCCCCCAGCCGGCGGGAGGGGTAGGCGAGCAGTACTTC.

The V gene is TRBV5-1, the J gene TRBJ2-7; 9 nucleotides align to TRBD2. The CDR3 consists of 17 residues. Germline CDR1 is SGHRS and CDR2 is YFSETQ. The trim removed 2 bases at V and 6 bases at J, leaving 15 bases unmatched. CDR3 amino acids: CASSFGDSGRERREQYF. CDR3 bases: TGCGCCAGCAGCTTTGGGGATAGCGGGAGAGAAAGGCGCGAGCAGTACTTC.

CDR3 in amino acids: CASSTSGTSGRKYF. For the CDR3, the DNA is TGTGCCAGCAGTACCTCCGGGACTAGCGGGAGAAAGTACTTC. The rearrangement uses TRBV28 and TRBJ2-7, with 14 nucleotides matching TRBD2. Germline loops: CDR1 MDHEN, CDR2 SYDVKM. V was pared by 5 bases and J by 11 bases, with 8 bases of the junction left unmatched. This CDR3 region has 14 residues.

This chain connects TRBV7-3 to TRBJ2-2; 9 bases are a match to TRBD1. The ends lost 5 bases at V and 3 bases at J; junction bases unmatched: 10. The V gene's germline CDR1 is SGHTA and CDR2 FQGTGA. The CDR3 consists of 17 residues. CDR3 protein: CASSTVGQGTYTGELFF. The CDR3 DNA reads TGTGCCAGCAGCACGGTGGGACAGGGAACGTACACCGGGGAGCTGTTTTTT.